A selection of T cell receptor beta chains follows, all from one sample in a study of T cell changes during pregnancy in multiple sclerosis. Repertoires were generated with immunoSEQ multiplex PCR, while TCRdb's copy carries only in-frame clones and drops some. The data hold approximately 79,000 clones, with just over 90% observed a single time. Specimen: peripheral blood, collected in the second trimester of pregnancy. The receptors here all came from a female donor in good health, enrolled as a control in a pregnancy study. The CDR3 runs from the conserved cysteine through the conserved F or W. D genes are given only for firm matches.

CDR3	D	V	length
CASSPRQGPVTGELFF	TRBD1	TRBV11-2	16
CASSYSGGSSYEQYF	-	TRBV6-6	15
CASRNRGEDGYTF	TRBD1	TRBV6-1	13
CASSQATGTGNEKLFF	TRBD1	TRBV4-3	16
CASSLGGGPNEKLFF	-	TRBV7-3	15
CASSPGGRANYGYTF	TRBD1	TRBV28	15
CASSRGQNEQYF	-	TRBV6-5	12
CAWSLGPGANVLTF	-	TRBV30	14
CAISEEGGELFF	-	TRBV10-3	12
CASSLGLAGVRDEQYF	TRBD2	TRBV5-5	16
CASTSGGGRGGAEAFF	-	TRBV10-2	16
CASSAPGQGMNTEAFF	TRBD1	TRBV9	16
CASSLGQTKETQYF	-	TRBV7-8	14
CASSRGTSGMDTQYF	TRBD2	TRBV19	15
CASTPRGAPAYEQYF	-	TRBV5-4	15
CASRPPGHMNTEAFF	-	TRBV6-5	15
CASTGQGQLQFF	TRBD1	TRBV2	12
CASSPRGGLGYEQYF	-	TRBV11-3	15
CASSPGLGGVYEQYF	-	TRBV7-3	15
CASSLRRANTEAFF	-	TRBV7-8	14
CASSYSGRSNQPQHF	-	TRBV6-5	15
CASSENRGRVYEQYF	TRBD1	TRBV6-1	15
CASRPGTSVSYEQYF	TRBD2	TRBV2	15
CASSLAGEGQPQHF	-	TRBV5-1	14
CASSEKGGSGSPLHF	-	TRBV5-6	15
CASSATGTREETQYF	TRBD2	TRBV9	15
CASSLDRGYTYEQYF	TRBD1	TRBV27	15
CASSPRKIQETQYF	-	TRBV27	14
CASRPDRDGGYTF	TRBD1	TRBV6-5	13
CASSRTATTPGYGYTF	-	TRBV4-3	16
CASSWRGSTEAFF	-	TRBV7-3	13
CATSATRGQGPEKLFF	TRBD1	TRBV15	16
CASSSDRVIYGYTF	TRBD1	TRBV7-9	14
CASRPGINTDTQYF	-	TRBV19	14
CASSERFTDYGYTF	-	TRBV2	14
CRAWGGQDTQYF	-	TRBV29-1	12
CASRGQGSRVQPQHF	TRBD1	TRBV2	15
CASSQEVGRAVEQYF	TRBD2	TRBV4-1	15
CASRRGTNYGYTF	-	TRBV2	13
CASSLAGGGTEAFF	-	TRBV7-2	14
CASSPYSDRASEQFF	TRBD1	TRBV5-1	15
CSVSGQGNNEQFF	TRBD1	TRBV29-1	13
CASSLRAGGPNEQYF	TRBD2	TRBV7-2	15
CASSYSQATYEQYF	-	TRBV6-6	14
CASSPGGTQYF	TRBD2	TRBV7-2	11
CASSILGAVGDTQYF	-	TRBV19	15